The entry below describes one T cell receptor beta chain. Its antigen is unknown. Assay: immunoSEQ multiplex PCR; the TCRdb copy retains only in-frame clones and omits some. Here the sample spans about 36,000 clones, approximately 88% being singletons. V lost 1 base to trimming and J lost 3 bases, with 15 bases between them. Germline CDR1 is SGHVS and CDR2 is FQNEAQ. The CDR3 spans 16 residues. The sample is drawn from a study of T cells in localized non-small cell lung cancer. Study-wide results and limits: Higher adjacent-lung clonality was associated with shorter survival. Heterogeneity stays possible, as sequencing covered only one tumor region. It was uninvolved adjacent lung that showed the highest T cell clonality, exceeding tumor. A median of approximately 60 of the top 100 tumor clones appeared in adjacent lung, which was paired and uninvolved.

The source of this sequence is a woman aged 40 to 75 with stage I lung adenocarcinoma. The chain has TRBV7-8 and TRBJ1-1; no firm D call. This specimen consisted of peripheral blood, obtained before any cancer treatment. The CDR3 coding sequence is TGTGCCAGCAGCTTAGTGGGTGAGGCACGGGACACTGAAGCTTTCTTT. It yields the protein CASSLVGEARDTEAFF.